The clone carrying this T cell receptor (beta chain) has more than one count but fewer than ten. Its matching antigen is unknown. This table comes from immunoSEQ multiplex PCR, and its TCRdb copy is limited to in-frame clones, with some not included. Of 25,000 to 30,000 clones detected, 60% to 80% appear once; the ten largest clones hold less than 10%. Once cultured for roughly ten days, the cells underwent separation to obtain CD4+ T cells. Vaccinated recipients, who were negative for nucleocapsid antibodies, had no history of SARS-CoV-2 infection. These data originate in a study of vaccination effects on CD4 cells after COVID-19. Study-level background: Participants each got two BNT162b2 or mRNA-1273 vaccine doses. Study-wide findings and caveats: After vaccination of healthy people, only 1 of 255 vaccine-induced clones cross-reacted with common cold coronaviruses. There were few convalescent patients in the study and no early post-infection timepoints.

Germline loops: CDR1 KGHDR, CDR2 SFDVKD. With V trimmed by 9 bases and J by 3 bases, 15 bases remained unmatched. CDR3 length: 17 residues. The sample here was CD4+ T cells from PBMCs cultured without peptide, taken before COVID-19 vaccination. The chain carries TRBV24-1 and TRBJ1-4; TRBD1 agrees at 7 bases. The TCR comes from a human donor who received a COVID-19 vaccine. The CDR3 sequence: CATETGNGVSANEKLFF. In DNA, the CDR3 is TGTGCCACCGAGACAGGGAATGGCGTGTCGGCTAATGAAAAACTGTTTTTT.